Sequencing of this T cell receptor (beta chain) was carried out in a study of regulatory T cells in long-lasting Graves disease. Indicated time point: persistent/refractory GD, antithyroid drugs over 5 years with positive TRAb. PBMCs were the source of the RNA used for TCR sequencing. This CDR3 is built from 13 residues. V was shortened by 11 bases and J by 4 bases, with 15 bases between the two germline ends. To note about this clonotype: A much bigger clone sits one base away, suggesting this may be a read error.

For TCR beta, libraries came from iRepertoire HTBI primers and Arm-PCR of CDR3 regions. TCRdb re-analysed the multiplex PCR reads in MiXCR, keeping a single row per CDR3 protein. Found here are roughly 490,000 distinct CDR3 sequences, under 25% of them singletons; the top ten hold approximately 14%. This chain connects TRBV12-3 or TRBV12-4 to TRBJ2-4; TRBD2 is a possible D gene (6 bases). The TCR sequence derives from a female donor with Graves disease. Here the sequenced sample was peripheral blood mononuclear cells (PBMCs), taken when the disease was refractory, from a patient treated with antithyroid drugs. The CDR3 sequence is CAGKTGVKNIQYF. In nucleotides, the CDR3 is TGTGCCGGCAAAACGGGGGTTAAAAACATTCAGTACTTC.